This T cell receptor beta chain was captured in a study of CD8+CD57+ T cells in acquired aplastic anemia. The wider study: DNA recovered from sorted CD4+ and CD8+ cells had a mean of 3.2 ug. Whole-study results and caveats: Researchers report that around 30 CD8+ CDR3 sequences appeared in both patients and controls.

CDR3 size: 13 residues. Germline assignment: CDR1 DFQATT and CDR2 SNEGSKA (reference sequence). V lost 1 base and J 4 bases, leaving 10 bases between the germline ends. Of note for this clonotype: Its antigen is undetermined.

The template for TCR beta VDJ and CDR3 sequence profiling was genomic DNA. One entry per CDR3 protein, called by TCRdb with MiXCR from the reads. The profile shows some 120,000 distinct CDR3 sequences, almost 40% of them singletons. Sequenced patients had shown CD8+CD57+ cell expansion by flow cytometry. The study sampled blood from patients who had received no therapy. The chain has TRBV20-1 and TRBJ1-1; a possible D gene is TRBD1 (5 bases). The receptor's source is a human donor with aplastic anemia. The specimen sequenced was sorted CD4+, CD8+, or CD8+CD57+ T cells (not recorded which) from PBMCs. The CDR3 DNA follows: TGCAGTGCTAGAGGGGGCGTCTCCACTGAAGCTTTCTTT. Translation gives CSARGGVSTEAFF.